A single sample gave rise to the 21 T cell receptor beta chains below, sequenced in a study of blood T cell repertoires in COVID-19. Repertoires were generated with immunoSEQ multiplex PCR, while TCRdb's copy carries only in-frame clones and drops some. The sample contains over 85,000 clones, 85% of which appear only once. Sequenced sample: peripheral blood. The receptor set was obtained from a man older than 75 with acute or convalescent COVID-19.

This clone has just one count. Here the CDR3 DNA reads TGTGCCAGAAGCTTGGACAAAAGCAATCAGCCCCAGCATTTT. Translated, it gives CARSLDKSNQPQHF. The V call is TRBV5-3, the J call TRBJ1-5; D unresolved. TRBV5-3 is an open reading frame whose function is uncertain. This CDR3 region has 14 residues. The germline V and J ends were trimmed by 0 bases and 1 base, with 5 bases remaining between them.

The V and J genes are TRBV27 and TRBJ2-1; 10 positions agree with TRBD2. This CDR3 has 17 amino acids. Germline V gene data show CDR1 as MNHEY and CDR2 as SMNVEV (reference sequence). V shed 6 bases, J shed 5 bases, and the junction held 13 bases outside the gene matches. CDR3 region: CASSFDPSGSSHNEQFF. The DNA of the CDR3 is TGTGCCAGCAGCTTCGACCCTAGCGGGAGTTCTCACAATGAGCAGTTCTTC.

J is TRBJ1-2 and V is TRBV5-6; 9 nucleotides match TRBD1. The junction had 7 bases not matched to a gene; V was cut back by 3 bases and J by 4 bases. This CDR3 is 15 amino acids long. Germline assignment: CDR1 SGHDT and CDR2 YYEEEE. As DNA, the CDR3 is TGTGCCAGCAGCTCCACGGGACAGGGAGCCTATGGCTACACCTTC. It yields the protein CASSSTGQGAYGYTF.

CDR3 DNA sequence: TGTGCCAGCAGCCAAGATAGCGGGAGAACGGAGACCCAGTACTTC. Translated, it gives CASSQDSGRTETQYF. V is TRBV3-1 (or the pseudogene TRBV3-2) and J is TRBJ2-5; 9 nucleotides match TRBD2. Germline values: CDR1 LGHDT, CDR2 YNNKEL (reference sequence). CDR3 length: 15 residues. The V segment lost 0 bases and the J segment 5 bases; nucleotides outside the gene matches: 4.

This CDR3 reads CASSSGTGGNIQYF. DNA for the CDR3: TGTGCCAGCAGCTCCGGGACAGGGGGCAACATTCAGTACTTC. This rearrangement joins TRBV7-9 to TRBJ2-4, with 12 bases fitting TRBD1. In germline, CDR1 is SEHNR, CDR2 FQNEAQ (reference sequence). CDR3 length equals 14 residues. The junction had 2 bases not matched to a gene; V was cut back by 4 bases and J by 7 bases.

The CDR3, as DNA: TGTGCCAGCACCGCACAGGGCCCCTATGGCTACACCTTC. As protein: CASTAQGPYGYTF. The chain carries TRBV12-3 or TRBV12-4 and TRBJ1-2, with D maybe TRBD1 (6 bases). The V end lost 7 bases, the J end lost 4 bases, and 13 bases lay between the germline ends. The CDR3 spans 13 residues.

The chain links TRBV6-5 to TRBJ1-1; D is perhaps TRBD1 (6 bases). Germline V lookup: CDR1 MNHEY, CDR2 SVGAGI. The CDR3 contains 13 residues. V was shortened by 7 bases and J by 1 base, with 10 bases between the two germline ends. The CDR3 protein is CASTSRGNTEAFF. CDR3 DNA: TGTGCCAGCACATCCAGGGGGAACACTGAAGCTTTCTTT.

The chain is built from TRBV5-1 and TRBJ2-5, with no clear D. This CDR3 has 16 amino acids. Trimming removed 2 bases from V and 0 bases from J, with 14 bases in between. Looked up from germline, CDR1 is SGHRS and CDR2 is YFSETQ. DNA for the CDR3: TGCGCCAGCAGCTTAACACAAGATCCATACCAAGAGACCCAGTACTTC. Translated: CASSLTQDPYQETQYF.

The rearrangement uses TRBV7-8 and TRBJ2-7; 10 nucleotides agree with TRBD2. With 5 bases clipped from V and 5 bases from J, the junction kept 12 bases outside the gene matches. Germline CDR1 SGHVS, CDR2 FQNEAQ. The CDR3 sequence is 16 residues long. Written as DNA, the CDR3 is TGTGCCAGCAGCCCTCTACTAGCGGGAAAATCGGACGAGCAGTACTTC. It is translated as CASSPLLAGKSDEQYF.

The rearrangement links TRBV19 to TRBJ2-3, with 8 bases aligning to TRBD2. CDR1 is LNHDA, CDR2 SQIVND, per germline (reference sequence). The CDR3 extends over 15 amino acids. Germline trimming cut 3 bases from V and 1 base from J; bases unmatched to any gene: 3. The CDR3 DNA follows: TGTGCCAGTAGTATTTCTAGCGGGCGCACAGATACGCAGTATTTT. As protein: CASSISSGRTDTQYF. Using reference TRBV19 and TRBJ2-3 for the parts outside the CDR3, the full variable domain is DGGITQSPKYLFRKEGQNVTLSCEQNLNHDAMYWYRQDPGQGLRLIYYSQIVNDFQKGDIAEGYSVSREKKESFPLTVTSAQKNPTAFYLCASSISSGRTDTQYFGPGTRLTVL.

The chain employs TRBV28 and TRBJ1-4; 8 nucleotides line up with TRBD1. V dropped 5 bases and J dropped 7; count of bases not matched to a gene: 9. Germline CDR1 reads MDHEN; CDR2 reads SYDVKM. This CDR3 region has 15 residues. The CDR3 is CASSAWTGKGEKLFF. CDR3 in DNA: TGTGCCAGCAGTGCCTGGACAGGGAAGGGTGAAAAACTGTTTTTT.

This chain uses TRBV4-1 with TRBJ2-3, with 10 positions matching TRBD2. The germline V gene has CDR1 MGHRA and CDR2 YSYEKL. The trim removed 0 bases at V and 2 bases at J, leaving 11 bases unmatched. CDR3 length equals 19 residues. CDR3 in DNA: TGCGCCAGCAGCCAAGAATGGCTAGCGGGGGTGCAACCCACAGATACGCAGTATTTT. This codes for CASSQEWLAGVQPTDTQYF.

The chain uses TRBV4-3 and TRBJ2-3; tentatively, D is TRBD2 (5 bases). The V gene's germline CDR1 is LGHNA and CDR2 YSLEER. CDR3 length equals 15 residues. V gave up 0 bases and J gave up 5 bases, with 12 bases separating them. CDR3 DNA sequence: TGCGCCAGCAGCCAAGATTGGAGGTTGGGAGATACGCAGTATTTT. The encoded protein is CASSQDWRLGDTQYF.

The V gene is TRBV19, the J gene TRBJ1-6; D might be TRBD1 (5 bases). V lost 7 bases and J 0 bases, leaving 13 bases between the germline ends. This CDR3 is 16 amino acids long. CDR1 and CDR2 from the germline V gene are LNHDA and SQIVND (reference sequence). Here the CDR3 reads CASTPGGSSYNSPLHF. CDR3 DNA: TGTGCCAGTACCCCCGGGGGGAGCTCCTATAATTCACCCCTCCACTTT.

The V gene is TRBV5-4, the J gene TRBJ2-7, with 10 bases that match TRBD2. The CDR3 covers 15 residues. V shed 4 bases, J shed 0 bases, and the junction held 4 bases outside the gene matches. Germline-derived CDR1 and CDR2 are SGHNT and YYREEE (reference sequence). CDR3 protein: CASSRTSGVSYEQYF. Written as DNA, the CDR3 is TGTGCCAGCAGCCGGACTAGCGGCGTCTCCTACGAGCAGTACTTC.

The V call is TRBV4-3, the J call TRBJ2-7; the D is unclear. CDR1 is LGHNA and CDR2 is YSLEER in the germline V gene. The V end was cut by 0 bases, the J end by 2 bases, with 14 bases between. The CDR3 covers 16 residues. CDR3: CASSQDMNLRAYEQYF. The CDR3 DNA is TGCGCCAGCAGCCAAGATATGAATCTACGAGCCTACGAGCAGTACTTC.

CDR3 DNA: TGTGCCAGCAGTTACTCCCGGGACAGTCCGACCTACGAGCAGTACTTC. This translates into CASSYSRDSPTYEQYF. The chain recombines TRBV6-5 with TRBJ2-7; 7 positions match TRBD1. The CDR3 loop spans 16 amino acids. Trimming took 0 bases from V and 2 from J; bases not matched to a gene: 7. CDR1 and CDR2 (germline): MNHEY, SVGAGI.

J is TRBJ1-1 and V is TRBV10-3; D gene unclear. CDR1 and CDR2 from the germline V gene are ENHRY and SYGVKD. V dropped 7 bases and J dropped 0 bases, with 12 bases sitting between them. The CDR3 is 14 residues long. The CDR3, as DNA: TGTGCCATCACCGAGGCGCAAATGAACACTGAAGCTTTCTTT. Amino acid sequence: CAITEAQMNTEAFF.

V is TRBV27 and J is TRBJ1-1; tentatively, D is TRBD1 (6 bases). Deletions cut 6 bases from V and 1 base from J, with 12 bases between. The CDR3 covers 14 residues. The germline gives CDR1 MNHEY, CDR2 SMNVEV (reference sequence). In DNA, the CDR3 is TGTGCCAGCAGACACAGGGCGAGGAACACTGAAGCTTTCTTT. Its translation is CASRHRARNTEAFF.

The chain joins TRBV29-1 to TRBJ1-3; D gene unclear. The CDR3 length is 12 residues. Trimming took 6 bases from V and 4 from J, leaving 10 bases between them. Per the germline V gene, CDR1 is SQVTM and CDR2 is ANQGSEA. CDR3 in amino acids: CSVREAGNTIYF. In nucleotides, the CDR3 is TGCAGCGTGAGAGAGGCCGGAAACACCATATATTTT.

This clone was seen a single time. This chain links TRBV30 with TRBJ1-4; TRBD1 might be the D (6 bases). The CDR3 has 13 amino acids. Germline CDR1 GTSNPN, CDR2 SVGIG (reference sequence). V lost 7 bases to trimming and J lost 7 bases, with 16 bases between them. The CDR3 DNA reads as TGTGCCTTTCGGGGACATGGAAGTGAAAAACTGTTTTTT. Translation: CAFRGHGSEKLFF.